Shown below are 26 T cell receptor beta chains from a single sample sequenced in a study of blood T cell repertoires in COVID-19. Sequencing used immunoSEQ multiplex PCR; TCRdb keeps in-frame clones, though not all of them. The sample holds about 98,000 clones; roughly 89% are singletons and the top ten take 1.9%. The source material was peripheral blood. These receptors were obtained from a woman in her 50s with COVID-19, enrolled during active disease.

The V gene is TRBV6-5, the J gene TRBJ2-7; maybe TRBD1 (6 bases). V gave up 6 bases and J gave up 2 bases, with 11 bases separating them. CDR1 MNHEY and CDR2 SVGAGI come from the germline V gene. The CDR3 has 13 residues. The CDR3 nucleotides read TGTGCCAGCAGGCGCGACAGGACCTACGAGCAGTACTTC. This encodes CASRRDRTYEQYF.

CDR3 DNA sequence: TGTGCCAGCTCTGACCAGTCTAGAAGCTCTGGAAACACCATATATTTT. Protein: CASSDQSRSSGNTIYF. This sequence joins TRBV18 and TRBJ1-3; unclear D gene. The germline V and J ends were trimmed by 6 bases and 0 bases, with 15 bases remaining between them. This CDR3 has 16 residues. The germline V gene encodes CDR1 KGHSH and CDR2 LQKENI.

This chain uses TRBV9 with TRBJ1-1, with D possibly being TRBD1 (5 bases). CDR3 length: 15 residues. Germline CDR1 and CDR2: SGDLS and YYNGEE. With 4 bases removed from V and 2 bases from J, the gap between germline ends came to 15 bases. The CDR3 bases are TGTGCCAGCAGCAAATCCCCGACAGAAAACACTGAAGCTTTCTTT. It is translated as CASSKSPTENTEAFF.

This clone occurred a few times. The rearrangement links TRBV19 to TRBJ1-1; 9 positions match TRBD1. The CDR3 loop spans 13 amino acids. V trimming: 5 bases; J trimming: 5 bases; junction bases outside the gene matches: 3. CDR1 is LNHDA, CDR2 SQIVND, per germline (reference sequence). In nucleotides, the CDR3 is TGTGCCAGTAGTCAGACAGGGGGGACTGAAGCTTTCTTT. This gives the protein CASSQTGGTEAFF.

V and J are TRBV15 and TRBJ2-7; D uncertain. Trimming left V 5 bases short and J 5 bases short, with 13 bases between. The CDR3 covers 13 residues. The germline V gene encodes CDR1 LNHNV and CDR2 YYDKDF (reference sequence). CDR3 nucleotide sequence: TGTGCCACCAGCCCCGGGTTGGCCCACGAGCAGTACTTC. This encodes CATSPGLAHEQYF.

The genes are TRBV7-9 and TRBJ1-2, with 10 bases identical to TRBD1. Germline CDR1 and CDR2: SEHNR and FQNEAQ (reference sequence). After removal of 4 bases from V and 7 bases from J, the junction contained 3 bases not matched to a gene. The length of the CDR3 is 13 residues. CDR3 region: CASSYGTGAGYTF. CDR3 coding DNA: TGTGCCAGCAGCTATGGGACAGGGGCTGGCTACACCTTC. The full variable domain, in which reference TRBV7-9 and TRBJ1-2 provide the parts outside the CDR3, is DTGVSQNPRHKITKRGQNVTFRCDPISEHNRLYWYRQTLGQGPEFLTYFQNEAQLEKSRLLSDRFSAERPKGSFSTLEIQRTEQGDSAMYLCASSYGTGAGYTFGSGTRLTVV.

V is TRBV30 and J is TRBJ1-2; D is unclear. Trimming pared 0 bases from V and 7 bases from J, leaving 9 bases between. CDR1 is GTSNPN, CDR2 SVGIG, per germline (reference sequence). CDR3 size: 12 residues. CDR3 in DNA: TGTGCCTGGAGTGTTGGAGTCGGTGGCTACACCTTC. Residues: CAWSVGVGGYTF. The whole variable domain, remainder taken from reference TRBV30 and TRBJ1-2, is SQTIHQWPATLVQPVGSPLSLECTVEGTSNPNLYWYRQAAGRGLQLLFYSVGIGQISSEVPQNLSASRPQDRQFILSSKKLLLSDSGFYLCAWSVGVGGYTFGSGTRLTVV.

The CDR3 nucleotides read TGTGCCAGCAGCCAAGCCCCGGACAGGGCTTTTACGGATGGCTACACCTTC. Translation gives CASSQAPDRAFTDGYTF. The gene calls are TRBV14 and TRBJ1-2; 8 bases line up with TRBD1. The V gene end was trimmed by 1 base and the J gene end by 6 bases; junction bases not matched to a gene: 13. The CDR3 runs 17 residues. Germline V gives CDR1 SGHDN, CDR2 FVKESK.

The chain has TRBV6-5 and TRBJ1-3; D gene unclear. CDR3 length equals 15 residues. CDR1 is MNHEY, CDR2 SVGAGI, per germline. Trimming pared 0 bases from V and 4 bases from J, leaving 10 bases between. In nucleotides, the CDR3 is TGTGCCAGCAGTTACTCGGTGGACTTAGGAAACACCATATATTTT. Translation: CASSYSVDLGNTIYF.

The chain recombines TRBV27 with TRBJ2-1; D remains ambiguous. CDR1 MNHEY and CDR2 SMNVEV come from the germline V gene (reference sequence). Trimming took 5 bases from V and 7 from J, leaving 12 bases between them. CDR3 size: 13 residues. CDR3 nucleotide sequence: TGTGCCAGCAGTCCGGTGTTTTTGAATGAGCAGTTCTTC. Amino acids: CASSPVFLNEQFF.

In DNA form, the CDR3 reads TGCAGTGCTAGTCCCCCCAATGTGCGGGGGAACACTGAAGCTTTCTTT. Protein product: CSASPPNVRGNTEAFF. The V gene is TRBV20-1, the J gene TRBJ1-1, with D unclear. Germline CDR1 and CDR2: DFQATT and SNEGSKA (reference sequence). The CDR3 is made up of 16 amino acids. The V and J ends lost 3 bases and 1 base respectively, with 18 bases between them.

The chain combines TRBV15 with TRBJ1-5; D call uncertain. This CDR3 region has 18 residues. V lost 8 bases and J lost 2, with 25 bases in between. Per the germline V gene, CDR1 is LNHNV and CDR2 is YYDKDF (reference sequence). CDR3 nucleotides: TGTGCCACCGGTGATAGAGGACTGGGGATCTGGGGCAATCAGCCCCAGCATTTT. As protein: CATGDRGLGIWGNQPQHF.

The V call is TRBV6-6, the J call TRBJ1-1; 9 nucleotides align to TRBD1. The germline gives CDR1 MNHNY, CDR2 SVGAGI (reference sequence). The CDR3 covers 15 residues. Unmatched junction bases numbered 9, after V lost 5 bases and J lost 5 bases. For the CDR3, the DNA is TGTGCCAGCAGTCCACAGGGGGCTTCGATGACTGAAGCTTTCTTT. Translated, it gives CASSPQGASMTEAFF.

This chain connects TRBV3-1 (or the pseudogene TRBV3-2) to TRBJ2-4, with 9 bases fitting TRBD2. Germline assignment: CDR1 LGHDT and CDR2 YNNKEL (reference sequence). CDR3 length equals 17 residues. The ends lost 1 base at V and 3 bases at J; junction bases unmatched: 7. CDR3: CASSQVGGGGVKNIQYF. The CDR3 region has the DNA TGTGCCAGCAGCCAAGTCGGCGGGGGGGGCGTCAAAAACATTCAGTACTTC.

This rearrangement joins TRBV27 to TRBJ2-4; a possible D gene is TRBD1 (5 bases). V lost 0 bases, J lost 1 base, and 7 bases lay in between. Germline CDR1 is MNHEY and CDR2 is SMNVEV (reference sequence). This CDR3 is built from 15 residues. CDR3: CASSLSGAAKNIQYF. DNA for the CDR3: TGTGCCAGCAGTTTATCTGGGGCCGCCAAAAACATTCAGTACTTC.

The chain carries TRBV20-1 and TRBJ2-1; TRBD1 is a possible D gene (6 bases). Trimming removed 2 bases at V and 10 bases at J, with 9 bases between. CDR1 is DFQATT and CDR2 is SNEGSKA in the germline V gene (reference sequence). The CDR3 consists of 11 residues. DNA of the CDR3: TGCAGTGCTAGAACAGGGTTAGAGCAGTTCTTC. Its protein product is CSARTGLEQFF.

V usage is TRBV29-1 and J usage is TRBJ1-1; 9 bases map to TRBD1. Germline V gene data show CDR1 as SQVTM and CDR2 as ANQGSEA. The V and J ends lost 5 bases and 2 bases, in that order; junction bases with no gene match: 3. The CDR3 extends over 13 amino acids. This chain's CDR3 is CSVTGGPNTEAFF. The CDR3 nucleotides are TGCAGCGTTACAGGGGGCCCAAACACTGAAGCTTTCTTT.

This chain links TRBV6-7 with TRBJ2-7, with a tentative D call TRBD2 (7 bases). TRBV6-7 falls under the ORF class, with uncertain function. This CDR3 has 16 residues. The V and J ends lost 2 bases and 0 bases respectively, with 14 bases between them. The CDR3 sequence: CASSYLGGGHSYEQYF. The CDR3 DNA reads TGTGCCAGCAGTTACCTAGGCGGGGGACACTCCTACGAGCAGTACTTC.

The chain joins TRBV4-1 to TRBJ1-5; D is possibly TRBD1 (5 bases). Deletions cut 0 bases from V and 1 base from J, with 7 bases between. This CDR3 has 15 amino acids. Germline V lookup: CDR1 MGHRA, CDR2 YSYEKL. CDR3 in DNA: TGCGCCAGCAGCCAAGACAGGGTGAGCAATCAGCCCCAGCATTTT. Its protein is CASSQDRVSNQPQHF.

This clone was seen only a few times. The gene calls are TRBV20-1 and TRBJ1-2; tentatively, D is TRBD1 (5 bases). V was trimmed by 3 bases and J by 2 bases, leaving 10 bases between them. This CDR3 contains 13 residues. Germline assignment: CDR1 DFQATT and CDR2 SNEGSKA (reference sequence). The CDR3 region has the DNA TGCAGTGCTAGTTTCCAGGGAAACTATGGCTACACCTTC. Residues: CSASFQGNYGYTF.

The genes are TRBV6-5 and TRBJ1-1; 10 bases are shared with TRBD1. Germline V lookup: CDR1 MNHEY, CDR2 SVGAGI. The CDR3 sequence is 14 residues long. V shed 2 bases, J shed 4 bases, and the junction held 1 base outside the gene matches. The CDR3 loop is CASSYGTGATEAFF. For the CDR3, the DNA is TGTGCCAGCAGTTACGGGACAGGGGCCACTGAAGCTTTCTTT.

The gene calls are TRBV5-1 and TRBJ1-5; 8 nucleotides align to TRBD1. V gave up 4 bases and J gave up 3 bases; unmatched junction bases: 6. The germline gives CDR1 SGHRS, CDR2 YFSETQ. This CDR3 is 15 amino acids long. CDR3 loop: CASSLSGGLNQPQHF. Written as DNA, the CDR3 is TGCGCCAGCAGCCTCTCAGGGGGCCTCAATCAGCCCCAGCATTTT.

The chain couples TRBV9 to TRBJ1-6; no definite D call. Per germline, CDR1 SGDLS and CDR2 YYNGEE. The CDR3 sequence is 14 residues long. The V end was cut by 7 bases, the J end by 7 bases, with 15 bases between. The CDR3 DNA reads TGTGCCAGCCGCGGCCTCGGAGGAAATTCACCCCTCCACTTT. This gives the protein CASRGLGGNSPLHF.

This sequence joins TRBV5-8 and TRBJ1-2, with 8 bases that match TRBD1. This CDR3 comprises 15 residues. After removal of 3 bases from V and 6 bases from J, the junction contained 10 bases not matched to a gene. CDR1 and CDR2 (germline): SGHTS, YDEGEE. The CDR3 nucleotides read TGTGCCAGCAGCTCGGTACAGGGGGGAGTCGATGGCTACACCTTC. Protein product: CASSSVQGGVDGYTF.

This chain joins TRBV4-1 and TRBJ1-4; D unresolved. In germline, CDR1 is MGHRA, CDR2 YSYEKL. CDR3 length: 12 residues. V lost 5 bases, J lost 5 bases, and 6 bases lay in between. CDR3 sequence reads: CASSSGNEKLFF. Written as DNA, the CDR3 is TGCGCCAGCAGCTCGGGAAATGAAAAACTGTTTTTT.

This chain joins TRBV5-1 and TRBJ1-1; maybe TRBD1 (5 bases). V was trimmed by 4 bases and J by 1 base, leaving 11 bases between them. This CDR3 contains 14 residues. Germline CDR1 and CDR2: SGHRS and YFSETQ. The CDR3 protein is CASSQVGGNTEAFF. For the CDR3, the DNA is TGCGCCAGCAGCCAGGTGGGGGGGAACACTGAAGCTTTCTTT.